Listed here are 29 T cell receptor beta chains from one sample, sequenced in a study of cytomegalovirus exposure and HLA in healthy donors. Repertoires were generated with immunoSEQ multiplex PCR, while TCRdb's copy carries only in-frame clones and drops some. The table includes tens of thousands of clones, around nine tenths detected once. The sample was PBMCs. The receptors here all came from a man aged 18-30 years in good health and CMV-seronegative.

The V gene is TRBV27, the J gene TRBJ2-3; 10 nucleotides match TRBD2. In germline, CDR1 is MNHEY, CDR2 SMNVEV (reference sequence). Trimming at V came to 5 bases and at J to 6 bases, leaving 8 bases not matched to a gene. This CDR3 is 15 amino acids long. The chain's CDR3 is CASSVIAGGGDTQYF. The CDR3 nucleotides read TGTGCCAGCAGTGTGATAGCGGGGGGTGGGGATACGCAGTATTTT.

The chain employs TRBV14 and TRBJ2-7; tentatively, D is TRBD1 (6 bases). CDR3 size: 15 residues. V was pared by 1 base and J by 2 bases, with 12 bases between. Germline V gene lookup returns CDR1 SGHDN and CDR2 FVKESK. Here the CDR3 reads CASSQGRTATYEQYF. DNA for the CDR3: TGTGCCAGCAGCCAAGGGCGGACAGCCACCTACGAGCAGTACTTC. The full variable domain, rest sourced from reference TRBV14 and TRBJ2-7, is EAGVTQFPSHSVIEKGQTVTLRCDPISGHDNLYWYRRVMGKEIKFLLHFVKESKQDESGMPNNRFLAERTGGTYSTLKVQPAELEDSGVYFCASSQGRTATYEQYFGPGTRLTVT.

V usage is TRBV6-5 and J usage is TRBJ2-1; D is perhaps TRBD2 (5 bases). V gave up 6 bases and J gave up 9 bases, with 9 bases separating them. CDR3 length equals 11 residues. Germline values: CDR1 MNHEY, CDR2 SVGAGI. CDR3 residues: CASSDGGEQFF. CDR3 coding DNA: TGTGCCAGCAGCGACGGAGGTGAGCAGTTCTTC.

This clone appeared a few times. V gene TRBV6-5 combines with J gene TRBJ1-5; D is unresolved. The germline CDR1 and CDR2 sequences are MNHEY and SVGAGI. Trimming stripped 0 bases from V and 5 bases from J, with 11 bases between. The CDR3 extends over 15 amino acids. CDR3 sequence (DNA): TGTGCCAGCAGTTACTCGCGGGAGTCTTATCAGCCCCAGCATTTT. Translation: CASSYSRESYQPQHF.

The chain combines TRBV2 with TRBJ2-7, with 12 bases matching TRBD1. The V gene's germline CDR1 is SNHLY and CDR2 FYNNEI. The CDR3 is 15 amino acids. Losses at the gene ends were 6 bases for V and 5 bases for J; bases not matched to a gene: 8. The CDR3 region is CASRPGTGGRNEQYF. As DNA, the CDR3 is TGTGCCAGCAGACCCGGGACAGGGGGCCGGAACGAGCAGTACTTC.

The CDR3 nucleotides are TGCGCCAGCAGACAGGGAAGCAACTTGAACACTGAAGCTTTCTTT. As protein: CASRQGSNLNTEAFF. The chain employs TRBV5-1 and TRBJ1-1, with D maybe TRBD1 (6 bases). CDR1 and CDR2 (germline): SGHRS, YFSETQ. This CDR3 comprises 15 residues. Trimming took off 5 bases at V and 0 bases at J, with 14 bases between the two ends. Filled out from reference TRBV5-1 and TRBJ1-1, the complete variable domain reads KAGVTQTPRYLIKTRGQQVTLSCSPISGHRSVSWYQQTPGQGLQFLFEYFSETQRNKGNFPGRFSGRQFSNSRSEMNVSTLELGDSALYLCASRQGSNLNTEAFFGQGTRLTVV.

The chain recombines TRBV11-2 with TRBJ2-7; 10 nucleotides agree with TRBD1. Per the germline V gene, CDR1 is SGHAT and CDR2 is FQNNGV. The CDR3 spans 16 residues. Trimming removed 1 base from V and 4 bases from J; junction bases left unmatched: 7. The CDR3 loop reads CASSLGTGTGAYEQYF. Written as DNA, the CDR3 is TGTGCCAGCAGCTTAGGGACCGGGACAGGGGCTTACGAGCAGTACTTC.

The chain joins TRBV6-5 to TRBJ2-2; the D is unclear. The V end lost 6 bases, the J end lost 0 bases, and 8 bases lay between the germline ends. The CDR3 has 14 residues. Germline assignment: CDR1 MNHEY and CDR2 SVGAGI. Here the CDR3 reads CASSSLTNTGELFF. Written as DNA, the CDR3 is TGTGCCAGCAGCTCCCTTACGAACACCGGGGAGCTGTTTTTT.

This clone has only a few counts. The chain links TRBV5-1 to TRBJ2-5; 7 positions agree with TRBD1. Germline V CDR1 and CDR2: SGHRS, YFSETQ. The CDR3 is 14 amino acids. Trimming took 4 bases from V and 1 from J; bases not matched to a gene: 4. The CDR3 DNA reads as TGCGCCAGCAGCGACGGACAGGTCCAAGAGACCCAGTACTTC. Its protein product is CASSDGQVQETQYF.

This clone was detected only once. V and J are TRBV28 and TRBJ2-1; TRBD2 agrees at 7 bases. The CDR3 is 17 residues long. CDR1 is MDHEN, CDR2 SYDVKM, per germline. V lost 3 bases, J lost 0 bases, and 8 bases stayed unmatched. The CDR3 here is CASSLTTWGGSYNEQFF. DNA for the CDR3: TGTGCCAGCAGTTTGACCACATGGGGGGGCTCCTACAATGAGCAGTTCTTC.

This clone appeared once. The rearrangement uses TRBV10-3 and TRBJ1-5, with 7 bases matching TRBD1. J was trimmed by 3 bases and V by 11 bases; bases with no gene match: 4. Germline V gene data show CDR1 as ENHRY and CDR2 as SYGVKD. There are 12 residues in the CDR3. The CDR3 region is CAAGTDNQPQHF. CDR3 sequence (DNA): TGTGCCGCGGGGACAGACAATCAGCCCCAGCATTTT.

Here the CDR3 DNA reads TGTGCCAGCCTAGACCGGGACAAGAACACTGAAGCTTTCTTT. Translating gives CASLDRDKNTEAFF. V is TRBV11-3 and J is TRBJ1-1, with D perhaps matching TRBD1 (6 bases). CDR1 is SGHNT and CDR2 is YENEEA in the germline V gene. V shed 8 bases and J shed 1 base, with 14 bases lying between them. This CDR3 comprises 14 residues.

V is TRBV5-1 and J is TRBJ2-4; 8 bases line up with TRBD1. The CDR3 runs 20 residues. Trimming took 4 bases from V and 1 from J; bases not matched to a gene: 19. CDR1 and CDR2 from the germline V gene are SGHRS and YFSETQ. CDR3 loop: CASSTSGQVQGTSAKNIQYF. The CDR3 nucleotides are TGCGCCAGCAGCACCTCGGGACAGGTACAAGGAACAAGTGCCAAAAACATTCAGTACTTC.

The chain couples TRBV7-9 to TRBJ2-1, with TRBD1 as a possible D gene (6 bases). Trimming took 4 bases from V and 6 from J, leaving 16 bases between them. The CDR3 spans 15 residues. Germline V gene sequence: CDR1 SEHNR, CDR2 FQNEAQ (reference sequence). CDR3 coding DNA: TGTGCCAGCAGCTCGACAGGTAATCTATTCAATGAGCAGTTCTTC. As protein: CASSSTGNLFNEQFF.

V usage is TRBV6-6 and J usage is TRBJ1-5; D unresolved. V lost 3 bases and J 3 bases, leaving 15 bases between the germline ends. Per germline, CDR1 MNHNY and CDR2 SVGAGI (reference sequence). CDR3 length equals 16 residues. CDR3 residues: CASSYKTRPFNQPQHF. For the CDR3, the DNA is TGTGCCAGCAGTTATAAAACCAGGCCTTTCAATCAGCCCCAGCATTTT.

The chain joins TRBV11-2 to TRBJ2-7; 9 bases align to TRBD2. CDR1 is SGHAT, CDR2 FQNNGV, per germline. V lost 5 bases to trimming and J lost 6 bases; unmatched junction nucleotides: 14. This CDR3 has 16 residues. CDR3 loop: CASSLSIGLAKSEQYF. DNA of the CDR3: TGTGCCAGCAGCCTCTCGATAGGACTAGCGAAGTCCGAGCAGTACTTC.

V usage is TRBV9 and J usage is TRBJ2-7; the match to TRBD2 covers 9 bases. This CDR3 contains 13 residues. V was clipped by 4 bases and J by 4 bases; unmatched bases: 3. Germline assignment: CDR1 SGDLS and CDR2 YYNGEE. CDR3 protein: CASSPTSGYEQYF. For the CDR3, the DNA is TGTGCCAGCAGCCCGACTAGCGGATACGAGCAGTACTTC. Supplemented by reference TRBV9 and TRBJ2-7, the full variable domain reads DSGVTQTPKHLITATGQRVTLRCSPRSGDLSVYWYQQSLDQGLQFLIQYYNGEERAKGNILERFSAQQFPDLHSELNLSSLELGDSALYFCASSPTSGYEQYFGPGTRLTVT.

Comments on this clone: At the DNA level, this CDR3 is encoded by other sequences in the same sample as well. The CDR3 DNA reads TGTGCCAGCAGCTTAGGTGGCGGGCCCCAAGAGACCCAGTACTTC. Amino acid sequence: CASSLGGGPQETQYF. The chain couples TRBV7-2 to TRBJ2-5; TRBD2 is a possible D gene (5 bases). Trimming removed 1 base at V and 1 base at J, with 10 bases between. Germline assignment: CDR1 SGHTA and CDR2 FQGNSA. CDR3 length equals 15 residues.

On this clone itself: An end of the junction differs from the germline gene, which may be a read error. J is TRBJ2-3 and V is TRBV4-3; 9 bases agree with TRBD2. This CDR3 spans 13 amino acids. Germline loops: CDR1 LGHNA, CDR2 YSLEER. CDR3 nucleotides: TGCGCCAGCAGCCAAGATTGGACTAGCGAGAGGATTTGG. Amino acids: CASSQDWTSERIW.

This clone turned up a few times. The V and J genes are TRBV5-6 and TRBJ2-3; possible D gene TRBD1, 6 bases. The germline V gene has CDR1 SGHDT and CDR2 YYEEEE. The CDR3 consists of 14 residues. Deletions cut 2 bases from V and 4 bases from J, with 11 bases between. This CDR3 is CASSFVHRADTQYF. The CDR3 bases are TGTGCCAGCAGCTTCGTTCACAGGGCAGATACGCAGTATTTT.

J is TRBJ1-2 and V is TRBV27; 7 nucleotides match TRBD1. The CDR3 sequence is 21 residues long. Looked up from germline, CDR1 is MNHEY and CDR2 is SMNVEV (reference sequence). J lost 2 bases, V lost 2 bases, and 23 bases had no gene match. The chain's CDR3 is CASSLRHIRLGTAHSNYGYTF. CDR3 sequence (DNA): TGTGCCAGCAGTTTACGTCATATTCGGCTCGGGACAGCACATTCCAACTATGGCTACACCTTC.

The chain carries TRBV2 and TRBJ2-1, with 7 bases fitting TRBD2. Germline V CDR1 and CDR2: SNHLY, FYNNEI. J lost 7 bases, V lost 4 bases, and 4 bases had no gene match. The CDR3 sequence is 13 residues long. The CDR3 here is CASSGAGANEQFF. CDR3 sequence (DNA): TGTGCCAGCAGTGGGGCGGGAGCTAATGAGCAGTTCTTC.

The chain uses TRBV19 and TRBJ2-5; 12 bases are shared with TRBD2. Germline V gene sequence: CDR1 LNHDA, CDR2 SQIVND (reference sequence). After removal of 6 bases from V and 5 bases from J, the junction contained 4 bases not matched to a gene. The CDR3 totals 14 residues. The CDR3 coding sequence is TGTGCCAGTAGGACTAGCGGGAGCCGGGAGACCCAGTACTTC. It is translated as CASRTSGSRETQYF.

The chain has TRBV27 and TRBJ2-1; 14 nucleotides match TRBD2. The junction had 8 bases not matched to a gene; V was cut back by 6 bases and J by 7 bases. This CDR3 is 16 amino acids long. Per the germline V gene, CDR1 is MNHEY and CDR2 is SMNVEV (reference sequence). As DNA, the CDR3 is TGTGCCAGCAGCCCCGGGACTAGCGGGAGAGGTAATGAGCAGTTCTTC. Protein: CASSPGTSGRGNEQFF.

The V gene is TRBV13, the J gene TRBJ2-1; 8 bases match TRBD2. Losses at the gene ends were 0 bases for V and 9 bases for J; bases not matched to a gene: 16. Germline CDR1 and CDR2: PRHDT and FYEKMQ (reference sequence). The CDR3 runs to 18 residues. This CDR3 reads CASSLGETSANGWGEQFF. In DNA, the CDR3 is TGTGCCAGCAGCTTAGGTGAGACTAGCGCGAATGGTTGGGGTGAGCAGTTCTTC.

The chain uses TRBV28 and TRBJ1-1; D might be TRBD1 (5 bases). The ends were cut back, 5 bases at V and 5 bases at J, with 15 bases in the middle. CDR3 length equals 14 residues. Per the germline V gene, CDR1 is MDHEN and CDR2 is SYDVKM. The CDR3, as DNA: TGTGCCAGCAGTCCACCCCCCAGGGCTACTGAAGCTTTCTTT. Translated: CASSPPPRATEAFF.

The table lists this clone with a count of one. V is TRBV2 and J is TRBJ1-2, with D possibly TRBD1 on 6 matching bases. Germline-derived CDR1 and CDR2 are SNHLY and FYNNEI. This CDR3 is 13 amino acids long. With 5 bases removed from V and 1 base from J, the gap between germline ends came to 8 bases. CDR3 amino acids: CASSLQGNYGYTF. The CDR3 coding sequence is TGTGCCAGCAGTTTACAGGGTAACTATGGCTACACCTTC.

This clone has just one count. The chain couples TRBV29-1 to TRBJ2-3; tentative D call: TRBD1 (6 bases). V was trimmed by 3 bases and J by 8 bases, leaving 9 bases between them. The germline V gene has CDR1 SQVTM and CDR2 ANQGSEA. The CDR3 runs 11 residues. CDR3 in amino acids: CSVEIGGTQYF. CDR3 nucleotide sequence: TGCAGCGTTGAGATAGGGGGTACGCAGTATTTT.

The V gene is TRBV16, the J gene TRBJ2-7; 8 nucleotides align to TRBD1. The CDR3 extends over 14 amino acids. Germline-derived CDR1 and CDR2 are KGHSY and FQNENV. Trimming took 2 bases from V and 6 from J; bases not matched to a gene: 6. The CDR3 DNA is TGTGCCAGCAGCCAAGACAGGGGTCGGGGCGAGCAGTACTTC. Amino acid sequence: CASSQDRGRGEQYF.